This T cell receptor beta chain was identified during a study of technical replicates of blood from a handful of donors. Clones were sequenced by immunoSEQ multiplex PCR, and TCRdb holds only the in-frame ones, with some missing. The sample lists approximately 88,000 clones, approximately 96% seen once, with around 0.28% in the top ten. Germline V gene data show CDR1 as SGHNT and CDR2 as YENEEA. The germline V and J ends were trimmed by 3 bases and 3 bases, with 11 bases remaining between them. The CDR3 contains 14 residues. The sequenced material came from T cells isolated from PBMCs. This clonotype was sampled from a human donor in good health. V is TRBV11-3 and J is TRBJ1-1; no firm D call. CDR3 bases: TGTGCCAGCAGCTTCCCTTTTGCGGACACTGAAGCTTTCTTT. Translation: CASSFPFADTEAFF.